Presented here are 28 T cell receptor beta chains from one specimen sequenced in a study of cytomegalovirus exposure and HLA in healthy donors. 60 Vbeta and 13 Jbeta primers were used in PCR. The protocol was immunoSEQ multiplex PCR, while the TCRdb copy is restricted to in-frame clones and leaves out a portion. This table holds approximately 190,000 clones, roughly 80% found once. Input material: PBMCs. The source of these receptors is a woman between 18 and 29 years old in good health and CMV-seronegative.

The rearrangement joins TRBV5-1 to TRBJ2-7, with a weak D call TRBD2 (5 bases). The length of the CDR3 is 14 residues. V lost 0 bases and J 6 bases, leaving 13 bases between the germline ends. Germline values: CDR1 SGHRS, CDR2 YFSETQ. This CDR3 is CASSLGTQGSEQYF. CDR3 in DNA: TGCGCCAGCAGCTTGGGGACTCAAGGCTCCGAGCAGTACTTC. Full variable domain (outside the CDR3, taken from reference TRBV5-1 and TRBJ2-7): KAGVTQTPRYLIKTRGQQVTLSCSPISGHRSVSWYQQTPGQGLQFLFEYFSETQRNKGNFPGRFSGRQFSNSRSEMNVSTLELGDSALYLCASSLGTQGSEQYFGPGTRLTVT.

This chain connects TRBV27 to TRBJ2-1; D might be TRBD1 (5 bases). The CDR3 covers 14 residues. Deletions cut 0 bases from V and 2 bases from J, with 5 bases between. The germline V gene encodes CDR1 MNHEY and CDR2 SMNVEV (reference sequence). The CDR3: CASSLSGPYNEQFF. Written as DNA, the CDR3 is TGTGCCAGCAGTTTATCGGGGCCCTACAATGAGCAGTTCTTC.

The V gene is TRBV18, the J gene TRBJ2-7; a weak D match, TRBD2 (7 bases). Germline CDR1 is KGHSH and CDR2 is LQKENI. V gave up 2 bases and J gave up 0 bases, with 11 bases separating them. This CDR3 is 15 amino acids long. The chain's CDR3 is CASSPRGGTSYEQYF. DNA of the CDR3: TGTGCCAGCTCACCAAGGGGGGGTACCTCCTACGAGCAGTACTTC.

This clone was seen a single time. The V and J genes are TRBV5-1 and TRBJ2-2; 11 nucleotides line up with TRBD2. There are 17 residues in the CDR3. Trimming cost V 3 bases and J 5 bases; bases outside gene matches: 9. The germline CDR1 and CDR2 sequences are SGHRS and YFSETQ. DNA for the CDR3: TGCGCCAGCAGCTACGGGACTAGCGGAGAGGGAACCGGGGAGCTGTTTTTT. Translating gives CASSYGTSGEGTGELFF.

This chain uses TRBV7-2 with TRBJ2-3; 7 nucleotides agree with TRBD2. CDR3 size: 15 residues. Germline V gene lookup returns CDR1 SGHTA and CDR2 FQGNSA. With V trimmed by 3 bases and J by 2 bases, 5 bases remained unmatched. The CDR3 region has the DNA TGTGCCAGCAGCTTCCTGGGGAGGGACACAGATACGCAGTATTTT. The encoded protein is CASSFLGRDTDTQYF.

The genes are TRBV6-5 and TRBJ1-1; D uncertain. Germline loops: CDR1 MNHEY, CDR2 SVGAGI. The CDR3 consists of 12 residues. V lost 7 bases and J 1 base, leaving 7 bases between the germline ends. CDR3 region: CASISRNTEAFF. CDR3 nucleotide sequence: TGTGCCAGCATTTCCCGGAACACTGAAGCTTTCTTT.

Of note for this clone: The junction departs from germline at one end; a sequencing error may be responsible. The V call is TRBV7-8, the J call TRBJ2-7; D might be TRBD1 (6 bases). The CDR3 runs 13 residues. Germline CDR1 reads SGHVS; CDR2 reads FQNEAQ. The CDR3 bases are TGTGCCAGCAGACAGGGCGGTTCCTTCGAGCAGTACTTC. It is translated as CASRQGGSFEQYF.

DNA of the CDR3: TGTGCCAGCAGTTACGACTGGCCGGATACGCAGTATTTT. This sequence encodes CASSYDWPDTQYF. The gene calls are TRBV6-5 and TRBJ2-3; D is undetermined. Trimming left V 2 bases short and J 6 bases short, with 9 bases between. The CDR3 length is 13 residues. Germline values: CDR1 MNHEY, CDR2 SVGAGI.

This chain uses TRBV27 with TRBJ2-3, with 11 bases that match TRBD2. The CDR3 consists of 17 residues. From germline, CDR1 is MNHEY and CDR2 SMNVEV (reference sequence). Unmatched junction bases numbered 6, after V lost 4 bases and J lost 0 bases. DNA of the CDR3: TGTGCCAGCAGTTCCCCCTGGACTAGCGGGAGCACAGATACGCAGTATTTT. It translates to CASSSPWTSGSTDTQYF.

V is TRBV5-1 and J is TRBJ2-3; D not resolved. This CDR3 comprises 15 residues. The V end lost 4 bases, the J end lost 2 bases, and 14 bases lay between the germline ends. Germline loops: CDR1 SGHRS, CDR2 YFSETQ. The CDR3 loop reads CASSPYQSATDTQYF. In DNA, the CDR3 is TGCGCCAGCAGCCCCTATCAAAGTGCCACAGATACGCAGTATTTT.

The chain links TRBV4-1 to TRBJ2-1; perhaps TRBD1 as D (5 bases). V shed 0 bases and J shed 3 bases, with 15 bases lying between them. The CDR3 loop spans 17 amino acids. The V gene's germline CDR1 is MGHRA and CDR2 YSYEKL. Written as DNA, the CDR3 is TGCGCCAGCAGCCAAGATGGAAAGGGGTCCCTCTACAATGAGCAGTTCTTC. This codes for CASSQDGKGSLYNEQFF.

V is TRBV6-6 and J is TRBJ1-1; 8 bases align to TRBD1. This CDR3 comprises 14 residues. V gave up 4 bases and J gave up 4 bases; unmatched junction bases: 5. CDR1 is MNHNY, CDR2 SVGAGI, per germline (reference sequence). CDR3 DNA sequence: TGTGCCAGCAGTTTCCAGGGGGCCCGCACTGAAGCTTTCTTT. Encoded protein: CASSFQGARTEAFF.

Comments on this clone: This CDR3 is also generated by other DNA sequences in the sample. The rearrangement joins TRBV9 to TRBJ2-5, with a tentative D call TRBD2 (6 bases). The CDR3 runs 14 residues. The ends were cut back, 0 bases at V and 5 bases at J, with 11 bases in the middle. Germline assignment: CDR1 SGDLS and CDR2 YYNGEE. Here the CDR3 DNA reads TGTGCCAGCAGCGTAGGTGGGGGGTGGGAGACCCAGTACTTC. Translated: CASSVGGGWETQYF.

The chain recombines TRBV9 with TRBJ1-2; 7 nucleotides align to TRBD1. V lost 4 bases and J lost 0; bases outside the gene matches: 6. Germline V gives CDR1 SGDLS, CDR2 YYNGEE. This CDR3 region has 15 residues. The CDR3 loop is CASSMRDSTNYGYTF. As DNA, the CDR3 is TGTGCCAGCAGCATGCGGGACAGTACTAACTATGGCTACACCTTC.

V usage is TRBV2 and J usage is TRBJ2-1; TRBD2 matches at 10 bases. Germline V gene lookup returns CDR1 SNHLY and CDR2 FYNNEI. V gave up 6 bases and J gave up 8 bases; unmatched junction bases: 4. The CDR3 is made up of 13 amino acids. CDR3 bases: TGTGCCAGCAGGCCTAGCGGGGGTGATGAGCAGTTCTTC. It codes for CASRPSGGDEQFF.

The chain uses TRBV7-2 and TRBJ1-6; D ambiguous. V shed 5 bases and J shed 7 bases, with 12 bases lying between them. CDR3 length: 14 residues. Germline V gene data show CDR1 as SGHTA and CDR2 as FQGNSA. The CDR3 nucleotides read TGTGCCAGCAGCCCTTACACGGAGAATTCACCCCTCCACTTT. This translates into CASSPYTENSPLHF.

The chain links TRBV5-4 to TRBJ2-1, with 8 bases lining up with TRBD2. The CDR3 sequence is 16 residues long. Germline trimming cut 0 bases from V and 7 bases from J; bases unmatched to any gene: 9. Germline-derived CDR1 and CDR2 are SGHNT and YYREEE (reference sequence). This CDR3 reads CASSLAGRGGVNEQFF. Written as DNA, the CDR3 is TGTGCCAGCAGCTTGGCGGGACGGGGGGGCGTGAATGAGCAGTTCTTC. Based on the CDR3 plus reference TRBV5-4 and TRBJ2-1, the full variable domain is ETGVTQSPTHLIKTRGQQVTLRCSSQSGHNTVSWYQQALGQGPQFIFQYYREEENGRGNFPPRFSGLQFPNYSSELNVNALELDDSALYLCASSLAGRGGVNEQFFGPGTRLTVL.

The chain carries TRBV28 and TRBJ2-7, with D possibly matching TRBD1 (6 bases). The length of the CDR3 is 14 residues. Deletions cut 6 bases from V and 2 bases from J, with 14 bases between. Germline V gives CDR1 MDHEN, CDR2 SYDVKM. The CDR3 region has the DNA TGTGCCAGCAGGCAACAGGGAGAACCCTACGAGCAGTACTTC. It specifies CASRQQGEPYEQYF.

The V and J genes are TRBV10-3 and TRBJ2-7, with 11 bases identical to TRBD2. CDR1 is ENHRY, CDR2 SYGVKD, per germline. This CDR3 comprises 18 residues. Trimming at V came to 0 bases and at J to 6 bases, leaving 13 bases not matched to a gene. The CDR3 reads CAISESRGVAGGPSEQYF. DNA for the CDR3: TGTGCCATCAGTGAGTCACGGGGGGTAGCGGGGGGGCCTAGCGAGCAGTACTTC.

This chain uses TRBV6-5 with TRBJ2-1; 7 positions agree with TRBD2. V was pared by 0 bases and J by 4 bases, with 3 bases of the junction left unmatched. Looked up from germline, CDR1 is MNHEY and CDR2 is SVGAGI. The length of the CDR3 is 15 residues. CDR3 region: CASSYSKAGYNEQFF. In DNA, the CDR3 is TGTGCCAGCAGTTACTCAAAAGCGGGGTACAATGAGCAGTTCTTC.

This clone was observed once. This chain joins TRBV2 and TRBJ2-5; no reliable D call. Germline values: CDR1 SNHLY, CDR2 FYNNEI. The ends were cut back, 6 bases at V and 5 bases at J, with 7 bases in the middle. The CDR3 is made up of 11 amino acids. For the CDR3, the DNA is TGTGCCAGCAGCCTAATGGAGACCCAGTACTTC. Translating gives CASSLMETQYF.

The chain has TRBV10-2 and TRBJ2-7, with 9 bases fitting TRBD1. CDR3 length: 14 residues. After removal of 7 bases from V and 0 bases from J, the junction contained 4 bases not matched to a gene. Germline V gives CDR1 WSHSY, CDR2 SAAADI. CDR3: CASTRQGDSYEQYF. Written as DNA, the CDR3 is TGCGCCAGCACCAGACAGGGGGACTCCTACGAGCAGTACTTC.

The chain uses TRBV2 and TRBJ1-1, with a tentative D call TRBD1 (6 bases). Per germline, CDR1 SNHLY and CDR2 FYNNEI. The germline V and J ends were trimmed by 2 bases and 2 bases, with 9 bases remaining between them. The CDR3 sequence is 14 residues long. CDR3 sequence reads: CASSEQGYNTEAFF. CDR3 sequence (DNA): TGTGCCAGCAGTGAACAGGGGTATAACACTGAAGCTTTCTTT.

The chain carries TRBV10-2 and TRBJ2-5, with 9 bases matching TRBD2. The J call could be wrong; TRBJ2-7 is a better fit for the DNA end. Germline CDR1 reads WSHSY; CDR2 reads SAAADI. This CDR3 has 16 residues. This CDR3 is CASSESGGGRANEQYF. CDR3 DNA: TGCGCCAGCAGTGAGTCGGGCGGCGGGAGGGCCAACGAGCAGTACTTC.

The chain has TRBV29-1 and TRBJ1-4, with TRBD1 as a possible D gene (5 bases). There are 11 residues in the CDR3. Germline V lookup: CDR1 SQVTM, CDR2 ANQGSEA. Trimming removed 4 bases from V and 10 bases from J, with 10 bases in between. The DNA for the CDR3 is TGCAGCGTTGCGGGGGGGGGAAAACTGTTTTTT. Residues: CSVAGGGKLFF.

A word on this clone: Other nucleotide sequences in the sample specify the same CDR3. The chain is built from TRBV2 and TRBJ1-1; no reliable D call. Per the germline V gene, CDR1 is SNHLY and CDR2 is FYNNEI. The CDR3 is 13 amino acids. V lost 2 bases and J 1 base, leaving 5 bases between the germline ends. The CDR3 nucleotides are TGTGCCAGCAGTGAAAACAGGAACACTGAAGCTTTCTTT. Translation: CASSENRNTEAFF.

In this sample, this clone turned up a few times. Additional DNA sequences in this sample encode the identical CDR3. The CDR3 region is CASSLVTGLNTEAFF. The CDR3 coding sequence is TGTGCCAGCAGCTTAGTGACAGGGTTGAACACTGAAGCTTTCTTT. The V and J genes are TRBV7-2 and TRBJ1-1; 7 nucleotides agree with TRBD1. V trimming: 1 base; J trimming: 0 bases; junction bases outside the gene matches: 2. There are 15 residues in the CDR3. CDR1 and CDR2 (germline): SGHTA, FQGNSA.

The CDR3: CSVGVGAPYEQYF. In nucleotides, the CDR3 is TGCAGCGTTGGCGTTGGGGCCCCCTACGAGCAGTACTTC. The chain links TRBV29-1 to TRBJ2-7; maybe TRBD1 (5 bases). The V and J ends lost 4 bases and 2 bases respectively, with 12 bases between them. Germline V CDR1 and CDR2: SQVTM, ANQGSEA. The CDR3 is made up of 13 amino acids.